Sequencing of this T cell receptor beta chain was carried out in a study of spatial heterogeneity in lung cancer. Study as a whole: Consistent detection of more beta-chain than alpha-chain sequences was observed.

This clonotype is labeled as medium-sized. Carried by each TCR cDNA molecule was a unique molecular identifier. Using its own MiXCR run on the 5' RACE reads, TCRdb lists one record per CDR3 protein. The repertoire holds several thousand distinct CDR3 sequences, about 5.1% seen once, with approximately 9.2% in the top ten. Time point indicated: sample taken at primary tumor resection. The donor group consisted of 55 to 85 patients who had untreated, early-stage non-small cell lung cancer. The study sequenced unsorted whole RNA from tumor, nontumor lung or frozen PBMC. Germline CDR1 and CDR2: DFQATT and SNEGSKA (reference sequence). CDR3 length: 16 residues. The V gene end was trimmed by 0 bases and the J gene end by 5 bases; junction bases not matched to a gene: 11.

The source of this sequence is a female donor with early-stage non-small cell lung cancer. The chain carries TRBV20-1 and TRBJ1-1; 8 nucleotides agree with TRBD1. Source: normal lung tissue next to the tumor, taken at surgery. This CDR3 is CSARDPRSGQVTEAFF. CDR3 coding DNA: TGCAGTGCTAGAGATCCTCGTTCGGGACAGGTAACTGAAGCTTTCTTT.